What follows describes a single TCR beta chain. The CDR3 runs 14 residues. Trimming left V 4 bases short and J 9 bases short, with 13 bases between. A second PCR of roughly 6 to 12 cycles used a sample-barcoded 5' primer and a J-beta primer mix. TCRdb re-called the 5' RACE reads with MiXCR, one entry per CDR3 protein. The sample yields about 840,000 distinct CDR3 sequences, 25% to 35% seen once. Each donor's blood draw was roughly 9.8 milliliters of peripheral blood. The record originates from a study of blood T cells in healthy people across ages. A further study also used this sample, focusing on T cells of mothers and their children.

This receptor was obtained from a woman in her thirties or forties in good health. V is TRBV12-3 or TRBV12-4 and J is TRBJ1-6; D may be TRBD1 (5 bases). The material sequenced was blood. In nucleotides, the CDR3 is TGTGCCAGCAGTTCAGGCGGGGGAGGTTCACCCCTCCACTTT. Translation gives CASSSGGGGSPLHF.